This TCR beta chain was captured in a study of blood T cell repertoires in COVID-19. Study summary: The United States, Italy and Spain were the sources of the acute and convalescent COVID-19 samples. Sample material is recorded as cDNA or gDNA derived from T cells, B-cell-depleted T cells, or PBMCs.

CDR1 and CDR2 (germline): LNHDA, SQIVND (reference sequence). There are 11 residues in the CDR3. V was trimmed by 5 bases and J by 8 bases, leaving 9 bases between them. How the authors handled the data: Using reference gene primer amplification, nucleated cell counts were estimated. Using immunoSEQ multiplex PCR, the repertoire was profiled, and TCRdb retains in-frame clones only, with some absent. The DNA gave D and trimming, while V, J and clone size come from that table. The sample comprises 140,000 to 150,000 clones, about four fifths of which are singletons, and more than 7% rests with the top ten.

What was sequenced was peripheral blood. V usage is TRBV19 and J usage is TRBJ1-1; maybe TRBD1 (6 bases). The TCR originated in a human donor with acute or convalescent COVID-19. The donor label of this sample is uncertain. Here the CDR3 reads CASSAGTEAFF. In DNA form, the CDR3 reads TGTGCCAGTAGTGCCGGGACAGAAGCTTTCTTT.